This T cell receptor beta chain comes out of a study of beta chain features in type 1 diabetes. This clone was detected many times. Its target is not known. General study points: All four CD4+ subsets from Type 1 diabetes patients carried moderately but significantly shorter TCRB CDR3s.

This CDR3 region has 17 residues. Unmatched junction bases numbered 11, after V lost 5 bases and J lost 9 bases. Germline CDR1 SGHVS, CDR2 FNYEAQ. Every bit of the isolated RNA underwent reverse transcription, so sequencing read expressed TCRB transcripts. Sequenced by immunoSEQ multiplex PCR; TCRdb stores in-frame clones only, minus some. The table shows more than 300,000 clones, with about 10% occurring only once. The chain uses TRBV7-6 and TRBJ2-2; 14 nucleotides match TRBD2. This receptor was identified in a man in his thirties or forties with type 1 diabetes. The material sequenced was central memory CD4+ T cells from blood. The CDR3 coding sequence is TGTGCCAGCAGCGGGAGCGGGACTAGCGGGAGTAACAGGGAGCTGTTTTTT. Translated: CASSGSGTSGSNRELFF.